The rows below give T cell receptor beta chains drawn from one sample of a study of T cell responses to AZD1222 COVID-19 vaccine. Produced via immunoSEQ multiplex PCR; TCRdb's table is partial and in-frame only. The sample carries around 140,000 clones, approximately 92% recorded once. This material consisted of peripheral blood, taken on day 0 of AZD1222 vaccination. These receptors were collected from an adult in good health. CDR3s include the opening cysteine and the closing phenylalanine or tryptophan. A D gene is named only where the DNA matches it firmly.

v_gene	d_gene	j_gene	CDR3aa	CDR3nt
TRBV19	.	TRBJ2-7	CASTGNSYEQYF	TGTGCCAGTACGGGGAACTCCTACGAGCAGTACTTC
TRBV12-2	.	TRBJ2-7	CASRLVVGSYEQYF	TGTGCAAGTCGCTTAGTGGTCGGGAGTTACGAGCAGTACTTC
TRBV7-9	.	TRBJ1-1	CASSFGLAEAFF	TGTGCCAGCAGTTTCGGGTTAGCTGAAGCTTTCTTT
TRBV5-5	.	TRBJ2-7	CASSLVLGFTYEQYF	TGTGCCAGCAGCCTCGTTCTCGGGTTTACCTACGAGCAGTACTTC
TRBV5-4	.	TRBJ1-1	CASSLIGTEAFF	TGTGCCAGCAGCTTGATCGGAACTGAAGCTTTCTTT
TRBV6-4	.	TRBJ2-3	CASSAQRGTDTQYF	TGTGCCAGCAGTGCACAGCGGGGCACAGATACGCAGTATTTT
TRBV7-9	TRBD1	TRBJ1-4	CASSRQGGTNEKLFF	TGTGCCAGCAGCCGACAGGGGGGAACTAATGAAAAACTGTTTTTT
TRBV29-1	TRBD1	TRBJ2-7	CSATEQGMTGTYEQYF	TGCAGCGCTACCGAGCAGGGAATGACAGGGACCTACGAGCAGTACTTC
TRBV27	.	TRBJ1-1	CASSLNTGQNTEAFF	TGTGCCAGCAGTTTAAATACGGGACAGAACACTGAAGCTTTCTTT
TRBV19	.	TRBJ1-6	CASSIEENYNSPLHF	TGTGCCAGTAGTATAGAAGAGAACTATAATTCACCCCTCCACTTT
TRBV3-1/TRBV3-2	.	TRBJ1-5	CASSQGAAGLDNQPQHF	TGTGCCAGCAGCCAAGGCGCGGCAGGGCTGGACAATCAGCCCCAGCATTTT